The entry below gives a single TCR beta chain sequence along with its context. No antigen is known for it. Some 97,000 TCR templates underwent assay in every sample. Sequencing used immunoSEQ multiplex PCR; TCRdb keeps in-frame clones, though not all of them. Among fewer than 70,000 clones listed, roughly 88% were seen once. CDR1 and CDR2 (germline): MNHEY, SVGAGI. This CDR3 is built from 12 residues. V gave up 8 bases and J gave up 7 bases, with 14 bases separating them. This sample is part of a study of siplizumab effects on memory and regulatory T cells. Study-level points and caveats: Unstimulated naive T cells seemed to show more diversity than memory cells did, and they also seemed to be among the major contributors to the alloresponse.

The material sequenced was Tregs sorted from blood. The chain combines TRBV6-5 with TRBJ2-5, with TRBD2 as a possible D gene (6 bases). This clonotype was sampled from a human donor in good health. CDR3 sequence (DNA): TGTGCCAGCGGGGGGACTCCCTCGACCCAGTACTTC. It yields the protein CASGGTPSTQYF.